The T cell receptor beta chain under discussion was sequenced for a study of PD-1 blockade in classical Hodgkin lymphoma. About the study: Patients in the cohort were put on intravenous nivolumab, 3 mg/kg every 2 weeks.

For this clone: Antigen: not known.

The repertoire was sequenced with immunoSEQ multiplex PCR; TCRdb's copy has only in-frame clones and lacks some. Here the sample spans roughly 60,000 clones, roughly 91% being singletons. All patients relapsed after autologous stem cell transplantation, and brentuximab vedotin exposure varied. The study recorded best responses of complete response, partial response or progressive disease. Findings of the study overall: Whereas CD4+ TCR diversity had risen significantly by C4D1, CD8+ TCR diversity had not. Diminished baseline TCR diversity has been reported in newly diagnosed patients relative to healthy donors.

The receptor was isolated from a human donor with classical Hodgkin lymphoma. Sequencing was performed on peripheral blood mononuclear cells (PBMCs), taken before the second cycle of nivolumab.

CDR3 nucleotide sequence: TGTGCCAGCAGCGCGGCAACTAGCGGGGGATCCGAGCAGTTCTTC. It codes for CASSAATSGGSEQFF. The chain has TRBV9 and TRBJ2-1, with 11 bases fitting TRBD2. The CDR3 has 15 amino acids. The germline gives CDR1 SGDLS, CDR2 YYNGEE. V was pared by 3 bases and J by 10 bases, with 9 bases of the junction left unmatched.